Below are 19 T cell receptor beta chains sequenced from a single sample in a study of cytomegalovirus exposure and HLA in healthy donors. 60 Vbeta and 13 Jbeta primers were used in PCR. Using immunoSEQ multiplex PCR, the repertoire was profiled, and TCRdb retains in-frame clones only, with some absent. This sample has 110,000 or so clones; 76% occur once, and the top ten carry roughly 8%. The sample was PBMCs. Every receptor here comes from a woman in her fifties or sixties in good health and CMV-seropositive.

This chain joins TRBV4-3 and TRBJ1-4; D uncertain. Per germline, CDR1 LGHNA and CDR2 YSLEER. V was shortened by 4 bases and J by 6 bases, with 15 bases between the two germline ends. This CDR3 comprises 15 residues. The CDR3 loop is CASSRATEPYEKLFF. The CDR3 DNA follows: TGCGCCAGCAGCCGAGCGACGGAGCCCTATGAAAAACTGTTTTTT.

CDR3: CASSLVQGGLYGYTF. The DNA for the CDR3 is TGTGCCAGCAGCTTAGTCCAGGGAGGGTTATATGGCTACACCTTC. The chain has TRBV7-2 and TRBJ1-2; perhaps TRBD1 as D (5 bases). V was cut by 1 base and J by 5 bases, with 14 bases left in between. The germline gives CDR1 SGHTA, CDR2 FQGNSA. The CDR3 totals 15 residues.

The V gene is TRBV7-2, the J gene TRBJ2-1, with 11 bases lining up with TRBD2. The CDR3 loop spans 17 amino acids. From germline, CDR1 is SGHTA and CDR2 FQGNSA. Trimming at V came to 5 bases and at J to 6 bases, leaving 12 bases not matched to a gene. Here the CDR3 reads CASSPRQRLAGSNEQFF. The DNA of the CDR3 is TGTGCCAGCAGCCCCCGCCAACGACTAGCGGGGTCCAATGAGCAGTTCTTC.

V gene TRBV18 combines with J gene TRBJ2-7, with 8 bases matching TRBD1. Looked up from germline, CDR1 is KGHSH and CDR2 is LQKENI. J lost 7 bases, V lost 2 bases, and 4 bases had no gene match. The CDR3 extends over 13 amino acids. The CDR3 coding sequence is TGTGCCAGCTCACCAGGGGACAGGAGAGAGCAGTACTTC. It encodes CASSPGDRREQYF.

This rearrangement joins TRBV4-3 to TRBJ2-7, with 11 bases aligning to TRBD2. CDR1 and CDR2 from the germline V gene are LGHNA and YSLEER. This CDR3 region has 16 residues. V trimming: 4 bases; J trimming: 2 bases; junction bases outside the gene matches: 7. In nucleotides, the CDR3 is TGCGCCAGCAGCCGAACCCTAGCGGGAGGCACCTACGAGCAGTACTTC. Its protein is CASSRTLAGGTYEQYF.

CDR3 residues: CASSSGTGDEKLFF. In DNA form, the CDR3 reads TGTGCCAGCAGTTCCGGGACAGGGGACGAAAAACTGTTTTTT. The chain has TRBV6-4 and TRBJ1-4, with 10 bases fitting TRBD1. Germline V gene sequence: CDR1 MRHNA, CDR2 SNTAGT. This CDR3 has 14 residues. V lost 5 bases and J lost 8; bases outside the gene matches: 5.

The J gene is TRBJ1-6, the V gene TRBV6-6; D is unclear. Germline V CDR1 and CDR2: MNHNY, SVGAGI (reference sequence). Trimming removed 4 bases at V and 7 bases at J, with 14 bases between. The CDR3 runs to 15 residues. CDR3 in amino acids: CASSSEPPGNSPLHF. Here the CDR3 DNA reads TGTGCCAGCAGTTCCGAACCCCCGGGGAATTCACCCCTCCACTTT.

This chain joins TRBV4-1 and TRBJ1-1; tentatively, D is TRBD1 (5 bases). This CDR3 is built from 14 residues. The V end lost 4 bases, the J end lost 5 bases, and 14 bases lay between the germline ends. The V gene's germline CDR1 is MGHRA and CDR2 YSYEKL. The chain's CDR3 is CASSPRRGVTEAFF. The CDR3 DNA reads TGCGCCAGCAGCCCCCGTAGGGGCGTTACTGAAGCTTTCTTT.

The CDR3 loop reads CSVGTGRNYGYTF. CDR3 DNA: TGCAGCGTCGGGACAGGGCGGAACTATGGCTACACCTTC. This chain links TRBV29-1 with TRBJ1-2, with 9 bases fitting TRBD1. V gave up 6 bases and J gave up 2 bases; unmatched junction bases: 4. There are 13 residues in the CDR3. Looked up from germline, CDR1 is SQVTM and CDR2 is ANQGSEA.

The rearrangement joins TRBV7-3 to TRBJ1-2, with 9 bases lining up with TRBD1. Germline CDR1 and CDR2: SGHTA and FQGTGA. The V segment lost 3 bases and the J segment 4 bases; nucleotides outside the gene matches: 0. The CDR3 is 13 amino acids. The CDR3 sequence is CASSLGQGYGYTF. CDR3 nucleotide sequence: TGTGCCAGCAGCTTGGGACAGGGCTATGGCTACACCTTC. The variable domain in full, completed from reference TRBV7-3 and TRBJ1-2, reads GAGVSQTPSNKVTEKGKYVELRCDPISGHTALYWYRQSLGQGPEFLIYFQGTGAADDSGLPNDRFFAVRPEGSVSTLKIQRTERGDSAVYLCASSLGQGYGYTFGSGTRLTVV.

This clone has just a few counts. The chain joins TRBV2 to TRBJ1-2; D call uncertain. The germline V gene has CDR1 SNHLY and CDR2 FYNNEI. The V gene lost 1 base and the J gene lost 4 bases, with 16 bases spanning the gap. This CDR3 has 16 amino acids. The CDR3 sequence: CASSEGGSGMGYGYTF. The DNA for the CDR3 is TGTGCCAGCAGTGAAGGAGGGTCCGGGATGGGCTATGGCTACACCTTC.

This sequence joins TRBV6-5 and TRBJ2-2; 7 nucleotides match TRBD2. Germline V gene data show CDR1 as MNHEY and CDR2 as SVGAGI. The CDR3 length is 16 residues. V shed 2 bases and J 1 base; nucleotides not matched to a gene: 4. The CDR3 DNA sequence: TGTGCCAGCAGTTACGGGCTAGCGGTGAACACCGGGGAGCTGTTTTTT. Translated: CASSYGLAVNTGELFF.

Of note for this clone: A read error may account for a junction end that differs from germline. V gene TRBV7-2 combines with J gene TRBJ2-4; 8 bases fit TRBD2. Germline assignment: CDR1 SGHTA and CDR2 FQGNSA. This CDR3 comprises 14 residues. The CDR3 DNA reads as TGTGCCAGCAGCGAAGGACTAGCCCAAAACAGTCAGTACTTC. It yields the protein CASSEGLAQNSQYF.

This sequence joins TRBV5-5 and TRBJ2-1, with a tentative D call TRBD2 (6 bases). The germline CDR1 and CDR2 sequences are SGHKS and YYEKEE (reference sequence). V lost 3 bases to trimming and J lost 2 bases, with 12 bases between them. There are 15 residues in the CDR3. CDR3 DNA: TGTGCCAGCAGCTGGACGGAGGGCGCCTACAATGAGCAGTTCTTC. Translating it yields CASSWTEGAYNEQFF.

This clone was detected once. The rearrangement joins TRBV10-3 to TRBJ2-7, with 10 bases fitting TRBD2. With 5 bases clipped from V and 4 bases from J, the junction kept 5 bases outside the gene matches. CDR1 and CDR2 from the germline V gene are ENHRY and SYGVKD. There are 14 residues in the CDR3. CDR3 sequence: CAISPAGGPYEQYF. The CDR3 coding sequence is TGTGCCATCAGTCCAGCGGGAGGGCCATACGAGCAGTACTTC.

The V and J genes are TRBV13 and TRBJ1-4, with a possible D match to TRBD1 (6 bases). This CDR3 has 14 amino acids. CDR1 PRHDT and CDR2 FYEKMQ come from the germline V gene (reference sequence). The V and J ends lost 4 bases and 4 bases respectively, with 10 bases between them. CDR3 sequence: CASSSGTFNEKLFF. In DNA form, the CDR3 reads TGTGCCAGCAGCTCCGGGACATTTAATGAAAAACTGTTTTTT.

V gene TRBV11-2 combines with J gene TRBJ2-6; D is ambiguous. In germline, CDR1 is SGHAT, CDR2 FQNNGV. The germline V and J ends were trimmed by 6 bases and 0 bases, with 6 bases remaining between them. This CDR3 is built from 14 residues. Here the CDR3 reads CASRRSSGANVLTF. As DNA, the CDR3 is TGTGCCAGCAGACGGTCCTCTGGGGCCAACGTCCTGACTTTC.

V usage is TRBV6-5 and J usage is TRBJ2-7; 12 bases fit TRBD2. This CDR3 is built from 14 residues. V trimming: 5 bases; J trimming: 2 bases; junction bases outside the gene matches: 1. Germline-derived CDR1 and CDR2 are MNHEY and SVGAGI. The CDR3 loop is CASSLAGGPYEQYF. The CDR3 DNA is TGTGCCAGCAGTCTAGCGGGAGGGCCCTACGAGCAGTACTTC.

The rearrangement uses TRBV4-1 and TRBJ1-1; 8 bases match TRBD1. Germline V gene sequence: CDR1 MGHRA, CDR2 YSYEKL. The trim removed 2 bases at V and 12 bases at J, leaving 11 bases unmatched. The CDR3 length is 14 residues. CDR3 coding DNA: TGCGCCAGCAGCCAATTCGGCCGGACAGGGACGACTTTCTTT. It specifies CASSQFGRTGTTFF.